These T cell receptor beta chains were read from a single sample in a study of monozygotic twins with cystic fibrosis. The table came from immunoSEQ multiplex PCR; TCRdb's copy has only in-frame clones and leaves some out. The profile shows 20,000 to 30,000 clones, about nine tenths of them singletons. Sequenced: blood. The receptors shown here come from a girl aged 2-10 years with cystic fibrosis. Each CDR3 is given with its conserved first and last residue. The D gene is left open where the match is weak. Expanded clones are given a class, and other clones once, few, many or no size at all.

clone_size j_call v_call d_call cdr3_aa cdr3_nt
once TRBJ2-3 TRBV5-4 TRBD2 CASSSRQRTSGGARTDTQYF TGTGCCAGCAGCTCCCGGCAACGGACTAGCGGGGGGGCGCGCACAGATACGCAGTATTTT
NA TRBJ1-2 TRBV6-5 NA CASSSGGYGYTF TGTGCCAGCAGTTCTGGGGGGTATGGCTACACCTTC
NA TRBJ2-7 TRBV29-1 NA CSVGGRVSYEQYF TGCAGCGTTGGGGGAAGGGTTTCCTACGAGCAGTACTTC
NA TRBJ1-2 TRBV19 TRBD1 CASSPGTGEPFYGYTF TGTGCCAGTAGTCCCGGGACAGGGGAACCCTTTTATGGCTACACCTTC
NA TRBJ1-1 TRBV27 NA CASRTTGNNEAFF TGTGCCAGCAGGACAACAGGGAACAATGAAGCTTTCTTT
NA TRBJ2-5 TRBV15 NA CATSRDPGRETQYF TGTGCCACCAGCAGAGATCCCGGCCGGGAGACCCAGTACTTC
NA TRBJ2-1 TRBV6-5 NA CASNVGGSAYNEQFF TGTGCCAGCAACGTAGGAGGGAGCGCCTACAATGAGCAGTTCTTC
NA TRBJ2-2 TRBV29-1 NA CSVAAENTGELFF TGCAGCGTTGCTGCGGAGAACACCGGGGAGCTGTTTTTT
once TRBJ1-1 TRBV20-1 NA CSARATVEAFF TGCAGTGCTAGAGCTACAGTCGAAGCTTTCTTT
NA TRBJ1-6 TRBV27 NA CASSLDPNNSPLHF TGTGCCAGCAGTTTAGACCCTAATAATTCACCCCTCCACTTT
few TRBJ2-5 TRBV7-9 NA CAAGRGETQYF TGTGCCGCAGGAAGGGGAGAGACCCAGTACTTC
NA TRBJ2-5 TRBV7-6 TRBD2 CASSLHPTAFGGDGTQYF TGTGCCAGCAGCCTACACCCTACTGCGTTCGGGGGGGATGGGACCCAGTACTTC
NA TRBJ1-3 TRBV7-2 NA CASSLSRLNTIYF TGTGCCAGCAGCTTATCCAGACTAAACACCATATATTTT
NA TRBJ1-4 TRBV5-6 NA CASSPVFGNEKLFF TGTGCCAGCAGCCCGGTTTTCGGCAATGAAAAACTGTTTTTT
NA TRBJ2-1 TRBV19 TRBD1 CASSIGTGGRNEQFF TGTGCCAGTAGTATTGGGACAGGGGGTAGGAATGAGCAGTTCTTC
NA TRBJ1-2 TRBV7-6 NA CASSLSTGKDGYTF TGTGCCAGCAGCTTATCCACAGGGAAGGACGGCTACACCTTC
NA TRBJ1-3 TRBV9 TRBD1 CASSTGETGSGNTIYF TGTGCCAGCAGCACCGGGGAGACAGGGTCTGGAAACACCATATATTTT
NA TRBJ2-1 TRBV4-3 NA CASSQELASNEQFF TGCGCCAGCAGCCAAGAGCTCGCGTCAAATGAGCAGTTCTTC
NA TRBJ2-3 TRBV20-1 NA CSAGGDTQYF TGCAGTGCTGGGGGGGATACGCAGTATTTT
few TRBJ1-1 TRBV5-1 TRBD1 CASSLVGQRNTEAFF TGCGCCAGCAGCTTGGTGGGACAGCGGAACACTGAAGCTTTCTTT
NA TRBJ2-7 TRBV5-1 NA CASSLGTYNEYEQYF TGCGCCAGCAGCTTGGGGACATATAATGAGTACGAGCAGTACTTC
NA TRBJ2-5 TRBV27 TRBD2 CASSLSPPSGGTHRGTQYF TGTGCCAGCAGTTTATCCCCACCTAGCGGGGGGACCCACCGGGGGACCCAGTACTTC
once TRBJ1-1 TRBV5-1 TRBD1 CASSGAGTGPSEAFF TGCGCCAGCAGCGGAGCCGGGACAGGGCCTAGTGAAGCTTTCTTT
NA TRBJ2-7 TRBV9 NA CASSVDLGRAVLYF TGTGCCAGCAGCGTAGATCTTGGCAGGGCGGTCCTGTACTTC
NA TRBJ2-1 TRBV29-1 TRBD1 CSVEGASGQGYNEQFF TGCAGCGTTGAAGGAGCGTCGGGACAGGGCTACAATGAGCAGTTCTTC
NA TRBJ1-5 TRBV6-5 NA CASSRHQPQHF TGTGCCAGCAGCCGTCATCAGCCCCAGCATTTT
NA TRBJ2-7 TRBV6-6 TRBD2 CASRSGGLPSYEQYF TGTGCCAGCAGAAGCGGGGGGCTACCCTCCTACGAGCAGTACTTC
NA TRBJ2-5 TRBV5-6 NA CASSLGQQETQYF TGTGCCAGCAGCTTGGGACAGCAAGAGACCCAGTACTTC
NA TRBJ2-7 TRBV6-6 TRBD1 CASSFDRGTYEQYF TGTGCCAGCAGCTTCGACAGGGGAACCTACGAGCAGTACTTC
NA TRBJ2-3 TRBV30 TRBD2 CAWSVFGGSTQYF TGTGCCTGGAGTGTTTTCGGCGGGAGTACGCAGTATTTT
NA TRBJ1-4 TRBV18 TRBD1 CASSPPGTANEKLFF TGTGCCAGCTCACCACCCGGGACAGCCAACGAAAAACTGTTTTTT
once TRBJ1-1 TRBV5-4 NA CASSLALQREAFF TGTGCCAGCAGCTTGGCCCTACAGAGAGAAGCTTTCTTT
NA TRBJ2-7 TRBV4-3 TRBD1 CASSQDGRDRIYEQYF TGCGCCAGCAGCCAAGATGGCCGGGACAGAATTTACGAGCAGTACTTC
NA TRBJ2-1 TRBV25-1 TRBD2 CASRYGGAYGNEQFF TGTGCCAGCAGATACGGGGGGGCTTACGGGAATGAGCAGTTCTTC
NA TRBJ2-7 TRBV6-5 NA CASSFQSAGEQYF TGTGCCAGCAGTTTCCAAAGTGCCGGCGAGCAGTACTTC
NA TRBJ1-2 TRBV5-1 TRBD1 CASSLLGGQTYGYTF TGCGCCAGCAGCTTGCTTGGGGGACAGACCTATGGCTACACCTTC
NA TRBJ1-2 TRBV6-6 NA CATFPGGNYGYTF TGTGCCACCTTCCCCGGGGGAAACTATGGCTACACCTTC
NA TRBJ1-6 TRBV4-1 TRBD1 CASSHAPDRVSPLHF TGCGCCAGCAGCCATGCCCCGGACAGGGTGTCACCCCTCCACTTT
NA TRBJ1-5 TRBV27 NA CASSPLGGVSNQPQHF TGTGCCAGCAGTCCTTTAGGGGGGGTAAGCAATCAGCCCCAGCATTTT
NA TRBJ2-7 TRBV4-1 TRBD1 CASSPGQGSYEQYF TGCGCCAGCAGCCCGGGACAGGGGTCCTACGAGCAGTACTTC
NA TRBJ2-3 TRBV4-3 NA CASSQDGSGSTDTQYF TGCGCCAGCAGCCAAGATGGTAGCGGAAGCACAGATACGCAGTATTTT
NA TRBJ2-1 TRBV5-1 NA CASRGDLSYNEQFF TGCGCCAGCAGGGGGGACCTCTCCTACAATGAGCAGTTCTTC
few TRBJ2-7 TRBV4-2 NA CASSQTAAYEQYF TGTGCCAGCAGCCAAACGGCAGCCTACGAGCAGTACTTC
NA TRBJ2-7 TRBV6-1 TRBD1 CASSEAPGGEQYF TGTGCCAGCAGTGAAGCCCCAGGGGGAGAGCAGTACTTC
once TRBJ2-7 TRBV7-8 NA CASSLAREGYEQYF TGTGCCAGCAGCTTAGCTCGGGAAGGCTACGAGCAGTACTTC
NA TRBJ2-1 TRBV10-3 NA CAIQGTLYNEQFF TGTGCCATCCAGGGCACGCTGTACAATGAGCAGTTCTTC
NA TRBJ1-5 TRBV7-9 NA CASSSYRDSNQPQHF TGTGCCAGCAGCTCTTACCGGGACAGCAATCAGCCCCAGCATTTT
NA TRBJ1-3 TRBV15 NA CATTSGRGNTIYF TGTGCCACCACATCCGGTCGAGGAAACACCATATATTTT
NA TRBJ2-7 TRBV29-1 NA CSVLKKDRYEQYF TGCAGCGTTCTCAAAAAAGACAGATACGAGCAGTACTTC
NA TRBJ2-2 TRBV7-9 NA CASNLGMTGELFF TGTGCCAGCAACTTAGGGATGACCGGGGAGCTGTTTTTT
NA TRBJ2-1 TRBV12-5 NA CASGFGTFYNEQFF TGTGCTAGTGGTTTCGGGACATTTTACAATGAGCAGTTCTTC
NA TRBJ2-1 TRBV7-8 NA CASSSTFSYNEQFF TGTGCCAGCAGCTCGACTTTCTCCTACAATGAGCAGTTCTTC